These T cell receptor beta chains were read from a single sample in a study of T-cell reconstitution after alpha-beta-depleted transplantation in children. TCRdb reanalysed the PCR reads using MiXCR and keeps one entry per CDR3 protein. The sample has about 360,000 distinct CDR3 sequences; roughly 15% are singletons. This specimen consisted of PBMCs, obtained from the stem cell graft. The receptors originated from a human donor who donated a stem cell graft to a child with Fanconi anemia. The CDR3 runs from the conserved cysteine through the conserved F or W. The D gene is left open where the match is weak. Clone size is stated in some rows and not others, as once, few, many or a class when expanded.

d_call	v_call	cdr3_length	clone_size	j_call	cdr3_nt	cdr3_aa
-	TRBV12-3/TRBV12-4	14	-	TRBJ1-1	TGTGCCAGCACCCTTAGTAGGCAAAAGACTGAAGCTTTCTTT	CASTLSRQKTEAFF
-	TRBV29-1	13	-	TRBJ2-5	TGCAGCGCGGGGGCCAGCCTCCAAGAGACCCAGTACTTC	CSAGASLQETQYF
-	TRBV6-1	16	many	TRBJ2-4	TGTGCCAGCAGTCCCACAAAAGCCGGGGCAAAAAACATTCAGTACTTC	CASSPTKAGAKNIQYF
TRBD1	TRBV5-1	17	-	TRBJ2-2	TGCGCCAGCAGCTTGGGACCCCGGGCAGGGGGCACCGGGGAGCTGTTTTTT	CASSLGPRAGGTGELFF
-	TRBV5-6	14	-	TRBJ1-2	TGTGCCACCCAGCTTGGAACATTATCCTATGGCTACACCTTC	CATQLGTLSYGYTF
TRBD2	TRBV25-1	14	few	TRBJ2-1	TGTGCCAGTTTAGCGGGGGGCCGCCGCAATGAGCAGTTCTTC	CASLAGGRRNEQFF
-	TRBV7-9	14	few	TRBJ2-2	TGTGCCAGCAGCGGACAGTTGGCCACCGGGGAGCTGTTTTTT	CASSGQLATGELFF
-	TRBV20-1	17	many	TRBJ2-3	TGCAGTGCTAGCGACCCCCGGGGCCTCCTTGGCACAGATACGCAGTATTTT	CSASDPRGLLGTDTQYF
TRBD2	TRBV7-2	16	-	TRBJ2-3	TGTGCCAGCAGGGGGACTAGCGGGGGGAGCACAGATACGCAGTATTTT	CASRGTSGGSTDTQYF
-	TRBV29-1	14	-	TRBJ2-5	TGCAGCGTTGATCAGGGACGGGCCCAAGAGACCCAGTACTTC	CSVDQGRAQETQYF
-	TRBV5-6	13	-	TRBJ1-2	TGTGCCAGCAGTACCTCCGGCGGTTATGGCTACACCTTC	CASSTSGGYGYTF
-	TRBV29-1	13	-	TRBJ2-7	TGCAGCGCACTCCGGGACGGTTACTACGAGCAGTACTTC	CSALRDGYYEQYF
TRBD2	TRBV5-1	16	few	TRBJ2-3	TGCGCCAGCAGCTTTGGGGCTAGCGGGGCCGGTGATACGCAGTATTTT	CASSFGASGAGDTQYF
-	TRBV20-1	15	few	TRBJ1-3	TGCAGTGCTAGAGATCAAGGGGGGGCCGTAGACACCATATATTTT	CSARDQGGAVDTIYF
-	TRBV20-1	14	-	TRBJ1-3	TGCAGTGCTGATGACAGCGCCTCTGGAAACACCATATATTTT	CSADDSASGNTIYF
-	TRBV7-2	14	few	TRBJ2-3	TGTGCCAGCAGCCCTTCCCTTATCACAGATACGCAGTATTTT	CASSPSLITDTQYF
-	TRBV4-2	15	few	TRBJ2-5	TGTGCCAGCAGCCAAGAAGTCAGGGGGAGGCAGACCCAGTACTTC	CASSQEVRGRQTQYF
-	TRBV25-1	19	-	TRBJ1-1	TGTGCCAGCAGTGAATCAGGTTTAAGGGGATCGTGGGGGAACACTGAAGCTTTCTTT	CASSESGLRGSWGNTEAFF
TRBD1	TRBV25-1	14	many	TRBJ1-1	TGTGCCAGCAGTCCACATACAGGGGACACTGAAGCTTTCTTT	CASSPHTGDTEAFF
-	TRBV3-1	15	few	TRBJ2-3	TGTGCCAGCAGCCCGGACGTGGGGAGCACAGATACGCAGTATTTT	CASSPDVGSTDTQYF
-	TRBV18	15	-	TRBJ1-1	TGTGCCAGCTCACCACCATCAGCAAGCAACACTGAAGCTTTCTTT	CASSPPSASNTEAFF
-	TRBV5-1	15	few	TRBJ2-5	TGCGCCAGCAGCTCTTCCTCTTCCCGTCAAGAGACCCAGTACTTC	CASSSSSSRQETQYF
TRBD1	TRBV27	14	-	TRBJ1-5	TGTGCCAGCAGTTTACAGGGGGCTGGTCAGCCCCAGCATTTT	CASSLQGAGQPQHF
-	TRBV7-9	12	few	TRBJ2-7	TGTGCCAGCAGCTTATTGGGGCGTGAGCAGTACTTC	CASSLLGREQYF
TRBD2	TRBV7-6	16	-	TRBJ2-1	TGTGCCAGCAGCTTAGTCGGCGGGGGGGCCTACAATGAGCAGTTCTTC	CASSLVGGGAYNEQFF
-	TRBV20-1	15	-	TRBJ1-2	TGCAGTGCCCCTCGGGAGGGTCAGCTCAACTATGGCTACACCTTC	CSAPREGQLNYGYTF
TRBD2	TRBV7-2	16	-	TRBJ2-1	TGTGCCAGCAGCTTTGGACTAGCGGGGGGGCATAATGAGCAGTTCTTC	CASSFGLAGGHNEQFF
-	TRBV12-3/TRBV12-4	12	many	TRBJ1-1	TGTGCCAGCAGGGCGGGACATACTGAAGCTTTCTTT	CASRAGHTEAFF
-	TRBV6-2/TRBV6-3	13	-	TRBJ2-2	TGTGCCAGCAGTAACTACAGAGTGGGGGAGCTGTTTTTT	CASSNYRVGELFF
-	TRBV12-3/TRBV12-4	15	few	TRBJ2-3	TGTGCCAGCACCCTGGGGGACTCCAGCACAGATACGCAGTATTTT	CASTLGDSSTDTQYF
-	TRBV6-5	13	-	TRBJ1-1	TGTGCCAGCAGTTACCGTTACGGGACTCCAGCTTTCTTT	CASSYRYGTPAFF
TRBD1	TRBV5-1	14	few	TRBJ2-3	TGCGCCAGCAGCATTGGACAGGGCCGGGATACGCAGTATTTT	CASSIGQGRDTQYF
-	TRBV20-1	13	few	TRBJ1-1	TGCAGTGCTATCCGGGACGTTGGTAGTGAAGCTTTCTTT	CSAIRDVGSEAFF
TRBD1	TRBV4-2	15	few	TRBJ1-2	TGTGCCAGCAGCCAAGATACAGGACAGGGATTAGGCTACACCTTC	CASSQDTGQGLGYTF
-	TRBV12-3/TRBV12-4	15	-	TRBJ2-1	TGTGCCAGCAGTTTAGTCAGGGCGCTAAACAATGAGCAGTTCTTC	CASSLVRALNNEQFF
-	TRBV5-1	15	few	TRBJ2-5	TGCGCCAGCAGCCTTTCGGGGCAGAATCAAGAGACCCAGTACTTC	CASSLSGQNQETQYF
-	TRBV20-1	16	-	TRBJ2-3	TGCAGTGCTAGAGATCGGAGGCTGGGGGACCGGGGAACGCAGTATTTT	CSARDRRLGDRGTQYF
-	TRBV28	15	few	TRBJ1-5	TGTGCCAGCAGTTTCCCAGGGAGTCCCAATCAGCCCCAGCATTTT	CASSFPGSPNQPQHF
TRBD2	TRBV5-1	16	-	TRBJ2-5	TGCGCCAGCAGCCCTTCACGACTAGCGGGGTCGGAGACCCAGTACTTC	CASSPSRLAGSETQYF
-	TRBV10-3	13	many	TRBJ2-3	TGTGCCATCAGTGCTGCCAGTCCAGATACGCAGTATTTT	CAISAASPDTQYF
-	TRBV15	13	few	TRBJ1-1	TGTGCCACCAGCAGAGAGGTTGGGGGTGAAGCTTTCTTT	CATSREVGGEAFF
-	TRBV7-9	14	many	TRBJ2-1	TGTGCCAGCACCCCGCCCGGGACAAGCAATGAGCAGTTCTTC	CASTPPGTSNEQFF
TRBD1	TRBV6-5	16	many	TRBJ2-2	TGTGCCAGCAGTTACGGAGGACAGGGTCGCACCGGGGAGCTGTTTTTT	CASSYGGQGRTGELFF
-	TRBV12-3/TRBV12-4	14	-	TRBJ2-5	TGTGCCAGCAGTTTCATCTCCCGCCAAGAGACCCAGTACTTC	CASSFISRQETQYF
-	TRBV12-3/TRBV12-4	14	many	TRBJ1-1	TGTGCCAGCATTCCCCGGGGCGGGGGGACTGAAGCTTTCTTT	CASIPRGGGTEAFF
-	TRBV29-1	13	many	TRBJ1-1	TGCAGCGTTGAAGAGGATGGAGGTCAAGGAGCTTTCTTT	CSVEEDGGQGAFF
-	TRBV28	12	many	TRBJ1-1	TGTGCCAGCAGTTCTCCTCGGGAGGGGCGCGGCTTT	CASSSPREGRGF
-	TRBV16	14	-	TRBJ2-5	TGTGCCAGCAGCAGTGGGGATACCGGGGAGACCCAGTACTTC	CASSSGDTGETQYF
TRBD2	TRBV6-2/TRBV6-3	16	-	TRBJ2-3	TGTGCCAGCAGTTACGTGGGACTAGCGGTGGGAGATACGCAGTATTTT	CASSYVGLAVGDTQYF
-	TRBV24-1	17	many	TRBJ2-6	TGTGCCACCAGTGATTCAACAGGGATCCCCGGGGCCAACGTCCTGACTTTC	CATSDSTGIPGANVLTF
-	TRBV29-1	12	-	TRBJ1-1	TGCAGCGTTGAATACTTCGACAGGAAAGCTTTCTTT	CSVEYFDRKAFF
-	TRBV5-5	12	few	TRBJ2-3	TGTGCCAGCAGCTTGGCGACAGGACAAGAGTATTTT	CASSLATGQEYF
-	TRBV5-4	20	-	TRBJ2-1	TGTGCCAGCAGCTTATGGGGTATAGGGACCGCCGGGAGCTCCTACAATGAGCAGTTCTTC	CASSLWGIGTAGSSYNEQFF
-	TRBV6-6	13	many	TRBJ1-3	TGTGCCAGCAGCTTGGACTCTGGAAACACCATATATTTT	CASSLDSGNTIYF
-	TRBV10-3	15	many	TRBJ1-2	TGTGCCATCAGTGAAGAGTCAGGGGACTTCTATGGCTACACCTTC	CAISEESGDFYGYTF
TRBD1	TRBV5-1	15	-	TRBJ2-3	TGCGCCAGCAGCTTCCGGGACAGGCGGTCGGATACGCAGTATTTT	CASSFRDRRSDTQYF
-	TRBV24-1	14	-	TRBJ1-5	TGTGCCACCAGTGATCTGGACAGCAATCAGCCCCAGCATTTT	CATSDLDSNQPQHF
-	TRBV7-9	14	-	TRBJ2-5	TGTGCCAGCAGCCTCGGAAGCCTAGTCGAGACCCAGTACTTC	CASSLGSLVETQYF
-	TRBV5-1	13	-	TRBJ1-2	TGCGCCAGCAGGCAGGGACGGGACTATGGCTACACCTTC	CASRQGRDYGYTF